This passage covers 21 T cell receptor beta chains from one sample sequenced in a study of blood T cell repertoires in COVID-19. Method: immunoSEQ multiplex PCR; TCRdb's copy keeps in-frame clones and lacks some. Of tens of thousands of clones in the sample, over 65% are singletons; the top ten hold about 11%. The sequencing sample was made of peripheral blood. All receptors derive from a human donor in a cohort sampled during active COVID-19.

The genes are TRBV6-5 and TRBJ1-5; TRBD1 matches at 9 bases. Germline trimming cut 7 bases from V and 5 bases from J; bases unmatched to any gene: 3. CDR1 and CDR2 from the germline V gene are MNHEY and SVGAGI. The CDR3 consists of 13 residues. The CDR3 sequence: CASNRGQDQPQHF. In DNA form, the CDR3 reads TGTGCCAGCAACAGGGGGCAGGATCAGCCCCAGCATTTT.

The genes are TRBV5-8 and TRBJ1-1, with D tentatively TRBD1 (6 bases). V lost 4 bases, J lost 11 bases, and 15 bases lay in between. In germline, CDR1 is SGHTS, CDR2 YDEGEE. The CDR3 has 12 amino acids. CDR3 amino acids: CASSVLQGRAFF. The CDR3 DNA reads TGTGCCAGCAGCGTATTACAGGGTCGGGCTTTCTTT.

V usage is TRBV15 and J usage is TRBJ2-3; possible D gene TRBD1, 5 bases. This CDR3 is 12 amino acids long. CDR1 LNHNV and CDR2 YYDKDF come from the germline V gene (reference sequence). V dropped 2 bases and J dropped 6 bases, with 6 bases sitting between them. This CDR3 is CATSRQGDTQYF. As DNA, the CDR3 is TGTGCCACCAGCAGACAGGGTGATACGCAGTATTTT.

The chain couples TRBV29-1 to TRBJ1-2; D uncertain. This CDR3 has 12 residues. Germline V gene sequence: CDR1 SQVTM, CDR2 ANQGSEA. Trimming left V 1 base short and J 5 bases short, with 8 bases between. The CDR3 DNA reads TGCAGCGTTGAAGGAGCCTTATATGGCTACACCTTC. Translating it yields CSVEGALYGYTF.

This clone has a handful of counts. V usage is TRBV30 and J usage is TRBJ2-5; D is perhaps TRBD1 (6 bases). CDR3 length: 13 amino acids. Germline V gives CDR1 GTSNPN, CDR2 SVGIG (reference sequence). V dropped 4 bases and J dropped 3 bases, with 12 bases sitting between them. Here the CDR3 DNA reads TGTGCCTGGAATAGGGGGATGGAAGAGACCCAGTACTTC. Its translation: CAWNRGMEETQYF.

This clone showed up just once. The chain links TRBV14 to TRBJ1-2, with TRBD1 identical over 8 bases. Germline V gene lookup returns CDR1 SGHDN and CDR2 FVKESK. V shed 1 base, J shed 10 bases, and the junction held 8 bases outside the gene matches. This CDR3 spans 14 amino acids. For the CDR3, the DNA is TGTGCCAGCAGCCAAGGAGTCAGGGGGCAGGACTACACCTTC. This translates into CASSQGVRGQDYTF.

V is TRBV19 and J is TRBJ2-3, with TRBD2 matching 9 bases. Germline trimming cut 5 bases from V and 5 bases from J; bases unmatched to any gene: 17. CDR1 and CDR2 from the germline V gene are LNHDA and SQIVND (reference sequence). The CDR3 contains 18 residues. CDR3 region: CASSSLAGGPKEGDTQYF. The DNA of the CDR3 is TGTGCCAGTAGTTCTTTGGCGGGAGGGCCCAAGGAGGGAGATACGCAGTATTTT.

The genes are TRBV9 and TRBJ2-7, with TRBD2 matching 12 bases. The V gene's germline CDR1 is SGDLS and CDR2 YYNGEE. CDR3 length: 15 residues. With V trimmed by 2 bases and J by 4 bases, 4 bases remained unmatched. The CDR3, as DNA: TGTGCCAGCAGCGTGACTAGCGGGAGTACATACGAGCAGTACTTC. This sequence encodes CASSVTSGSTYEQYF.

CDR3 amino acids: CASSITGSYGYTF. CDR3 bases: TGTGCCAGTAGTATAACAGGAAGCTATGGCTACACCTTC. The chain couples TRBV19 to TRBJ1-2; the D gene is possibly TRBD1 (5 bases). This CDR3 comprises 13 residues. V lost 2 bases and J lost 4, with 8 bases in between. CDR1 and CDR2 from the germline V gene are LNHDA and SQIVND (reference sequence).

In the case of this clone: A junction end diverges from the germline sequence, so it may reflect a read error. This chain uses TRBV7-7 with TRBJ2-3, with TRBD2 matching 8 bases. The CDR3 runs 15 residues. The germline CDR1 and CDR2 sequences are SSHAT and FNYEAQ (reference sequence). CDR3 sequence (DNA): TGTGCTAGCAGACGGACTAGCAGCTCCACAGATACGCAGTATTTT. This codes for CASRRTSSSTDTQYF.

V is TRBV15 and J is TRBJ2-3; D is perhaps TRBD1 (5 bases). The ends were cut back, 8 bases at V and 0 bases at J, with 9 bases in the middle. The CDR3 extends over 13 amino acids. Germline CDR1 and CDR2: LNHNV and YYDKDF (reference sequence). The CDR3 nucleotides read TGTGCCACCTCTAGACAGAGCACAGATACGCAGTATTTT. It codes for CATSRQSTDTQYF.

The CDR3 nucleotides read TGTGCCAGCAGTTTAAATACGGGTACTGGAAACACCATATATTTT. Protein sequence: CASSLNTGTGNTIYF. V is TRBV27 and J is TRBJ1-3, with no clear D. Germline V gene sequence: CDR1 MNHEY, CDR2 SMNVEV (reference sequence). The CDR3 contains 15 residues. With 2 bases removed from V and 2 bases from J, the gap between germline ends came to 10 bases.

The chain recombines TRBV2 with TRBJ1-1; TRBD1 matches 7 bases. This CDR3 comprises 12 residues. CDR1 and CDR2 (germline): SNHLY, FYNNEI. Trimming took 6 bases from V and 6 from J; bases not matched to a gene: 4. The CDR3 loop is CASRTGMAEAFF. The CDR3 DNA sequence: TGTGCCAGCAGGACAGGGATGGCTGAAGCTTTCTTT.

The V gene is TRBV28, the J gene TRBJ2-1; D remains ambiguous. Trimming shortened V by 8 bases and J by 1 base, and 6 bases separated the two germline ends. The CDR3 sequence is 12 residues long. Germline CDR1 and CDR2: MDHEN and SYDVKM. The CDR3 DNA sequence: TGTGCCAGCTCCGGTTCCTACAATGAGCAGTTCTTC. This sequence encodes CASSGSYNEQFF. Combining the CDR3 with reference TRBV28 and TRBJ2-1 gives the whole variable domain DVKVTQSSRYLVKRTGEKVFLECVQDMDHENMFWYRQDPGLGLRLIYFSYDVKMKEKGDIPEGYSVSREKKERFSLILESASTNQTSMYLCASSGSYNEQFFGPGTRLTVL.

This chain links TRBV6-2 or TRBV6-3 with TRBJ2-2; 14 bases agree with TRBD2. The CDR3 is 17 amino acids. Per the germline V gene, CDR1 is MNHEY and CDR2 is SVGEGT. Trimming took 5 bases from V and 6 from J; bases not matched to a gene: 8. CDR3 sequence: CASSPRTSGGRAGELFF. CDR3 nucleotides: TGTGCCAGCAGTCCCAGGACTAGCGGGGGGCGTGCCGGGGAGCTGTTTTTT.

The chain uses TRBV2 and TRBJ1-3; D gene ambiguous. The germline V gene has CDR1 SNHLY and CDR2 FYNNEI. The CDR3 runs 14 residues. V dropped 4 bases and J dropped 1 base, with 8 bases sitting between them. This CDR3 is CASSVRLSGNTIYF. As DNA, the CDR3 is TGTGCCAGCAGTGTCAGGTTGTCTGGAAACACCATATATTTT.

The CDR3 DNA sequence: TGCGCCAGCAGCCCCCGGGGGGGACAATCCTACGAGCAGTACTTC. Translating gives CASSPRGGQSYEQYF. J is TRBJ2-7 and V is TRBV5-1; TRBD2 agrees at 8 bases. The CDR3 is made up of 15 amino acids. Per germline, CDR1 SGHRS and CDR2 YFSETQ. Losses at the gene ends were 4 bases for V and 1 base for J; bases not matched to a gene: 7.

The rearrangement uses TRBV9 and TRBJ1-3; 12 nucleotides match TRBD1. CDR3 size: 16 residues. Unmatched junction bases numbered 4, after V lost 2 bases and J lost 4 bases. The germline gives CDR1 SGDLS, CDR2 YYNGEE. CDR3 loop: CASSVGQGARGNTIYF. The CDR3, as DNA: TGTGCCAGCAGCGTGGGACAGGGGGCAAGAGGAAACACCATATATTTT.

V usage is TRBV5-5 and J usage is TRBJ2-7; D uncertain. The CDR3 loop spans 15 amino acids. CDR1 is SGHKS and CDR2 is YYEKEE in the germline V gene (reference sequence). V was clipped by 0 bases and J by 1 base, with 11 bases between them. The CDR3 reads CASSLVSYASYEQYF. The CDR3 nucleotides read TGTGCCAGCAGCTTGGTGTCCTACGCTTCCTACGAGCAGTACTTC. The complete variable domain, with remaining parts taken from reference TRBV5-5 and TRBJ2-7, reads DAGVTQSPTHLIKTRGQQVTLRCSPISGHKSVSWYQQVLGQGPQFIFQYYEKEERGRGNFPDRFSARQFPNYSSELNVNALLLGDSALYLCASSLVSYASYEQYFGPGTRLTVT.

The count of this clone is one. The V and J genes are TRBV14 and TRBJ1-2, with 7 bases fitting TRBD1. CDR1 and CDR2 from the germline V gene are SGHDN and FVKESK. CDR3 length equals 12 residues. The ends lost 3 bases at V and 7 bases at J; junction bases unmatched: 2. The CDR3, as DNA: TGTGCCAGCAGCCAGCCAGGGGGTGGCTACACCTTC. This encodes CASSQPGGGYTF.

V usage is TRBV5-1 and J usage is TRBJ1-1; 10 bases fit TRBD1. Looked up from germline, CDR1 is SGHRS and CDR2 is YFSETQ. After removal of 3 bases from V and 5 bases from J, the junction contained 7 bases not matched to a gene. This CDR3 contains 15 residues. DNA of the CDR3: TGCGCCAGCAGCTGGATGGGGACAGGGGTTACTGAAGCTTTCTTT. As protein: CASSWMGTGVTEAFF.